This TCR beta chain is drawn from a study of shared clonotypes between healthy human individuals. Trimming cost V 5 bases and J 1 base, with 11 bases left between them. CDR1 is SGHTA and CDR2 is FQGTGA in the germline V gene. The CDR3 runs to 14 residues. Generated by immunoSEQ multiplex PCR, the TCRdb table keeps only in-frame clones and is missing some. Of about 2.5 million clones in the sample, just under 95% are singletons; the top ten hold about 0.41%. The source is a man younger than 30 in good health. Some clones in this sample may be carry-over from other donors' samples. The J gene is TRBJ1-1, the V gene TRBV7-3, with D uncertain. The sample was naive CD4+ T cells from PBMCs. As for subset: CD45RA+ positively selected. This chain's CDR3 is CASSLLGTNTEAFF. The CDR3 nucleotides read TGTGCCAGCAGCCTCCTTGGCACGAACACTGAAGCTTTCTTT.